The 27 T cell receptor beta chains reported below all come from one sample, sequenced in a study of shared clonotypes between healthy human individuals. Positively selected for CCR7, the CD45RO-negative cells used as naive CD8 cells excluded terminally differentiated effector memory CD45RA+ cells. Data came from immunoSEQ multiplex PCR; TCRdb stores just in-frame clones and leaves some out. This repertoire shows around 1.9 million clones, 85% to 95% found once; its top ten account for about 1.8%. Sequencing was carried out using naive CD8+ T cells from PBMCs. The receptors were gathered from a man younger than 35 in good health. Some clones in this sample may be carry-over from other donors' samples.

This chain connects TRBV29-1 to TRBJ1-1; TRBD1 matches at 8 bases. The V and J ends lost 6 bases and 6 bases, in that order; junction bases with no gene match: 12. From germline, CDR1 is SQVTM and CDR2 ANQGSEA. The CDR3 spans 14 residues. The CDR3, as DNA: TGCAGCGTGGTGGGGGGGACAGGCGGATCTGAAGCTTTCTTT. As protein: CSVVGGTGGSEAFF.

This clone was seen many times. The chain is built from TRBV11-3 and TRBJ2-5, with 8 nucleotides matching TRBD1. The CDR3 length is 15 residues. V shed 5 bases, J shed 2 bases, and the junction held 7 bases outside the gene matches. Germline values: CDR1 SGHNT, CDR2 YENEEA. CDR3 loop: CASSPGTGDQETQYF. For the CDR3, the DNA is TGTGCCAGCAGCCCAGGGACAGGCGATCAAGAGACCCAGTACTTC. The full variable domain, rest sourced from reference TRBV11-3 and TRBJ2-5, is EAGVVQSPRYKIIEKKQPVAFWCNPISGHNTLYWYLQNLGQGPELLIRYENEEAVDDSQLPKDRFSAERLKGVDSTLKIQPAELGDSAVYLCASSPGTGDQETQYFGPGTRLLVL.

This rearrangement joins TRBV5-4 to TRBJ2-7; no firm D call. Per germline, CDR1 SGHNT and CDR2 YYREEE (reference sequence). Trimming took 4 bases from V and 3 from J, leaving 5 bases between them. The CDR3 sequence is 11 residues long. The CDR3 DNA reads TGTGCCAGCAGCGACGGCTACGAGCAGTACTTC. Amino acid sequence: CASSDGYEQYF.

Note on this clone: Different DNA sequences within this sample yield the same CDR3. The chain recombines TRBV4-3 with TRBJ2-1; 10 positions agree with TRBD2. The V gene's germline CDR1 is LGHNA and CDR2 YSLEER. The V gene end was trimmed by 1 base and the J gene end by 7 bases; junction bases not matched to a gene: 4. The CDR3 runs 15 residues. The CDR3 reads CASSQGLAGINEQFF. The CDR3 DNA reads TGCGCCAGCAGCCAAGGACTAGCGGGCATAAATGAGCAGTTCTTC.

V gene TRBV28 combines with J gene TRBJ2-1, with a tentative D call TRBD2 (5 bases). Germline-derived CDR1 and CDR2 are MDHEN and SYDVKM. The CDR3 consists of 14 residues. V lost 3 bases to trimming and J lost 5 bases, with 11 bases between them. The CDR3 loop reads CASSLIGSNNEQFF. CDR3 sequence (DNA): TGTGCCAGCAGTTTGATAGGGAGCAACAATGAGCAGTTCTTC.

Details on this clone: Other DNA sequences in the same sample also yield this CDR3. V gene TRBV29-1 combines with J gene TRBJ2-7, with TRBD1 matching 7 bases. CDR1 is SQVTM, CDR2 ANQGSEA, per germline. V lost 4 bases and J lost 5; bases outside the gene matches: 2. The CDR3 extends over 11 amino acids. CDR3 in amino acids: CSVGTGDEQYF. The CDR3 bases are TGCAGCGTTGGGACAGGCGACGAGCAGTACTTC.

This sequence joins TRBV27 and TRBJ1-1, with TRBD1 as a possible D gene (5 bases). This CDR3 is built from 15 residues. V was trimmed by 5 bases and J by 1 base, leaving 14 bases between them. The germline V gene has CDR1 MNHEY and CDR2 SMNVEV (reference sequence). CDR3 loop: CASSQGPGTNTEAFF. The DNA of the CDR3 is TGTGCCAGCAGTCAAGGCCCGGGGACGAACACTGAAGCTTTCTTT.

The CDR3 DNA sequence: TGCGCCAGCAGGACTAGGGATACGAATGAGCAGTTCTTC. Translation gives CASRTRDTNEQFF. The chain links TRBV5-1 to TRBJ2-1; D is perhaps TRBD2 (6 bases). V was clipped by 5 bases and J by 7 bases, with 13 bases between them. Germline V gene data show CDR1 as SGHRS and CDR2 as YFSETQ. CDR3 length: 13 residues.

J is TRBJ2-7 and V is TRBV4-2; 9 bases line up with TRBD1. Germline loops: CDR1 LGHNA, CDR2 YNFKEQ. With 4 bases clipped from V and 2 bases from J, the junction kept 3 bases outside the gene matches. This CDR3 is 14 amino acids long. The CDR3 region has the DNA TGTGCCAGCAGCCCCGGGACAGGGACCTACGAGCAGTACTTC. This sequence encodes CASSPGTGTYEQYF.

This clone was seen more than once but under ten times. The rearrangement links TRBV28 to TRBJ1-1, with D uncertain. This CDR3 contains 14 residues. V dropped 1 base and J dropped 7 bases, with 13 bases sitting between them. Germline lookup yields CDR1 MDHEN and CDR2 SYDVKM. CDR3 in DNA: TGTGCCAGCAGTTTATTTCAAGGACGGCTTGAAGCTTTCTTT. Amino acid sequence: CASSLFQGRLEAFF.

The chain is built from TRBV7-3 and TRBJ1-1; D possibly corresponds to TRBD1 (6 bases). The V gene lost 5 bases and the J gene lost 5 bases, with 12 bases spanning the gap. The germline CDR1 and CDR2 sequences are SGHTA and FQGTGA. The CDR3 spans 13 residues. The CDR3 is CASSPGTPTEAFF. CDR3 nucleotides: TGTGCCAGCAGCCCGGGGACACCGACTGAAGCTTTCTTT.

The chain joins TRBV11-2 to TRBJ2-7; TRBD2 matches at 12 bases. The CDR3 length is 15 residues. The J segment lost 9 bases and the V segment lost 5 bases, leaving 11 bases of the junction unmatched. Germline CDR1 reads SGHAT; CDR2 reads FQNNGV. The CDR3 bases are TGTGCCAGCAGCCTCCGGACTAGCGGGGCGGGTGTGCAGTACTTC. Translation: CASSLRTSGAGVQYF.

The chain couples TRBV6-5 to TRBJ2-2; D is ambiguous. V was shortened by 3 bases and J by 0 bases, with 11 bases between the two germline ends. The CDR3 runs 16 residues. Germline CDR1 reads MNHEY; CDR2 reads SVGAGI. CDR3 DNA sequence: TGTGCCAGCAGTTATGGGCAGTACGCGAACACCGGGGAGCTGTTTTTT. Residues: CASSYGQYANTGELFF.

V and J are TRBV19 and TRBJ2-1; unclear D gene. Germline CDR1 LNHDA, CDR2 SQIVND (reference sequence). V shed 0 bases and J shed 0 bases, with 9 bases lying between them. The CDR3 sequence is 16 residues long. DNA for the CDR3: TGTGCCAGTAGTATAGATGCAGTTAGCTCCTACAATGAGCAGTTCTTC. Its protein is CASSIDAVSSYNEQFF.

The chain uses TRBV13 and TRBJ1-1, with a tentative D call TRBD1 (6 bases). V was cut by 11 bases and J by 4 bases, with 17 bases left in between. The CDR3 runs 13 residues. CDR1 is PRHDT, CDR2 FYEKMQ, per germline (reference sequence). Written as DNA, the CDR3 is TGTGCCGGAAGTACAGGGCGAGGCACTGAAGCTTTCTTT. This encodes CAGSTGRGTEAFF.

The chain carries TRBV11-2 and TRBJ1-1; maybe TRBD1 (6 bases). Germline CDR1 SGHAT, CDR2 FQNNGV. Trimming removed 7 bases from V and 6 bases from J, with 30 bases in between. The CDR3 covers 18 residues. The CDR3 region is CASIFGPDRNPPRAEAFF. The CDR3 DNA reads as TGTGCCAGCATCTTCGGACCCGACAGGAATCCCCCGAGGGCTGAAGCTTTCTTT.

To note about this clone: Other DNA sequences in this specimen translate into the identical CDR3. Here the CDR3 reads CASRGGGTEAFF. CDR3 DNA: TGTGCCAGCAGGGGGGGAGGTACTGAAGCTTTCTTT. The chain is built from TRBV2 and TRBJ1-1; D may be TRBD1 (5 bases). Trimming pared 6 bases from V and 5 bases from J, leaving 10 bases between. The CDR3 sequence is 12 residues long. The germline V gene has CDR1 SNHLY and CDR2 FYNNEI.

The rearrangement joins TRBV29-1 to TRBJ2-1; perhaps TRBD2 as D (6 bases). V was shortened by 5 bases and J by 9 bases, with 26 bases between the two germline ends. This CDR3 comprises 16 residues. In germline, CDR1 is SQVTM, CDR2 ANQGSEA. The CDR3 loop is CSVWGGVAALLGEQFF. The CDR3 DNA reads TGCAGCGTTTGGGGAGGAGTAGCGGCTCTCCTCGGTGAGCAGTTCTTC.

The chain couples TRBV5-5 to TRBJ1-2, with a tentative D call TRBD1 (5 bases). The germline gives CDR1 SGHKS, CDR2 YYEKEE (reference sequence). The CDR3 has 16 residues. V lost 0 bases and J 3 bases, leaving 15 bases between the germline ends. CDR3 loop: CASSLVPEGDDYGYTF. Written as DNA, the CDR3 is TGTGCCAGCAGCTTGGTCCCCGAAGGGGATGACTATGGCTACACCTTC.

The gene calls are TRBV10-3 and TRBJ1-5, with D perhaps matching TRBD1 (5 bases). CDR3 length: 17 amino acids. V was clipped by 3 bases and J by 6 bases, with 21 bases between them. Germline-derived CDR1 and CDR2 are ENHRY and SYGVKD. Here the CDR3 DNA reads TGTGCCATCAGTGATCAGGACATAATGGCAAAAGGTCAGCCCCAGCATTTT. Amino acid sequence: CAISDQDIMAKGQPQHF.

The CDR3 bases are TGTGCCAGCAGCGCCAGACCGGGACAGGGAACCTCCTACGAGCAGTACTTC. It specifies CASSARPGQGTSYEQYF. The chain joins TRBV11-1 to TRBJ2-7; 9 nucleotides match TRBD1. Germline CDR1 reads SGHAT; CDR2 reads FQDESV (reference sequence). The CDR3 has 17 residues. The J segment lost 0 bases and the V segment lost 5 bases, leaving 11 bases of the junction unmatched.

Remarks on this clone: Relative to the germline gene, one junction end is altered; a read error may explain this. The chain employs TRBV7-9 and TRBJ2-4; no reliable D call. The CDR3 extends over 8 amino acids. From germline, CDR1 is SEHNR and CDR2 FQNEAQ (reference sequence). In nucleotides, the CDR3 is TGTGCCAGCAGCCCTGCCCGCTTC. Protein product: CASSPARF.

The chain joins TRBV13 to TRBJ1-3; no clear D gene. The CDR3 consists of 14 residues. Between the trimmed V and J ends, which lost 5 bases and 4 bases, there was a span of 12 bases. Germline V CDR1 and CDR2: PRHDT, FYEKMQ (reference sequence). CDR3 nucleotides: TGTGCCAGCAGCGCGGCCATAATGGGAAACACCATATATTTT. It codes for CASSAAIMGNTIYF.

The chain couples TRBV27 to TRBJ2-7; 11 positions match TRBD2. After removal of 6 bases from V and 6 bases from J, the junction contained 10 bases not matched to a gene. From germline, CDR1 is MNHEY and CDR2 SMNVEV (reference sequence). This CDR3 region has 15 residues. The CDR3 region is CASSQILAGVLEQYF. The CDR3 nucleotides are TGTGCCAGCAGCCAAATACTAGCGGGAGTTCTCGAGCAGTACTTC.

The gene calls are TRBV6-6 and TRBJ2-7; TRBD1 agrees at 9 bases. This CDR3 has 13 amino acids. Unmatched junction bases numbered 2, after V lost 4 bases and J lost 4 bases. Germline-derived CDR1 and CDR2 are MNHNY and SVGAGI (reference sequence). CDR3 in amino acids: CASSWDRVYEQYF. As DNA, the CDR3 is TGTGCCAGCAGTTGGGACAGGGTATACGAGCAGTACTTC.

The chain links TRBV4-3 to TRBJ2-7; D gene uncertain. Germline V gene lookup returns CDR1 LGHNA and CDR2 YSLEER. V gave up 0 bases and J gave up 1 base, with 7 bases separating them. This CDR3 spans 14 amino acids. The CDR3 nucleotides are TGCGCCAGCAGCCAAGACTCCCCGTCCTACGAGCAGTACTTC. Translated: CASSQDSPSYEQYF.

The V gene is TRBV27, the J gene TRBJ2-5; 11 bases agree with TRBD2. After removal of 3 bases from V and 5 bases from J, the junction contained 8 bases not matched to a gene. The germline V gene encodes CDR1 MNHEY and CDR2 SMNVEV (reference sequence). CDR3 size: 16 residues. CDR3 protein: CASSFGPGTSGETQYF. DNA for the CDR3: TGTGCCAGCAGTTTCGGACCCGGGACTAGCGGCGAGACCCAGTACTTC.